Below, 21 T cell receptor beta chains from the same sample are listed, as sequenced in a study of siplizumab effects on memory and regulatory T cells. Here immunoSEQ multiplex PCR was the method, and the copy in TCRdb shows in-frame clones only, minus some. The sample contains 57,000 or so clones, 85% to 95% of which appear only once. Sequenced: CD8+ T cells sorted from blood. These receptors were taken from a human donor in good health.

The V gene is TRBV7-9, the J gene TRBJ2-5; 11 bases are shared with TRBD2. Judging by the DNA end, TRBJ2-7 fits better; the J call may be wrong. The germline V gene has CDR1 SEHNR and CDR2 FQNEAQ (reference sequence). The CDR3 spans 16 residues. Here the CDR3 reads CASSSAYSGRANEQYF. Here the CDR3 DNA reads TGTGCCAGCAGCTCGGCCTATAGCGGGAGGGCCAACGAGCAGTACTTC.

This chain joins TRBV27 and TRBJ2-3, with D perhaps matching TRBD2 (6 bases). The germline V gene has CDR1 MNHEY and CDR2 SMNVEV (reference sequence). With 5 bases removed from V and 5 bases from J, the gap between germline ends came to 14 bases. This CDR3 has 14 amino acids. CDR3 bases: TGTGCCAGCAGTGACGACCTGGAGGGAGATACGCAGTATTTT. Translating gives CASSDDLEGDTQYF.

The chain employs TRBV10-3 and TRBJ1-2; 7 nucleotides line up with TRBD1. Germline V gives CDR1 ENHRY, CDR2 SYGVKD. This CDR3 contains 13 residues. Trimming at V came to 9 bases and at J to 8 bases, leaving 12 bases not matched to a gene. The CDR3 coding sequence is TGTGCCATAAACTCGGTGGAGGGGGCAGGCTACACCTTC. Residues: CAINSVEGAGYTF.

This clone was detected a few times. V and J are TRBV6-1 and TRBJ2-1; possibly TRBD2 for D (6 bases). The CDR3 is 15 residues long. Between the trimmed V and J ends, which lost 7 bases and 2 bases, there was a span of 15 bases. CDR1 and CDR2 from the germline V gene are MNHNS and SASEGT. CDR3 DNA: TGTGCCAGCACCGAAGGGGCGGGAACCTACAATGAGCAGTTCTTC. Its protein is CASTEGAGTYNEQFF.

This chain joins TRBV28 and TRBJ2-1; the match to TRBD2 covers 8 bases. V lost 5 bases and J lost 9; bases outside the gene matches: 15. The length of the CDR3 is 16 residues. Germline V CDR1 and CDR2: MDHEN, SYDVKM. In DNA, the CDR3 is TGTGCCAGCAGTCCCCGGAATAGCGGGATCCAGAGTGAGCAGTTCTTC. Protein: CASSPRNSGIQSEQFF. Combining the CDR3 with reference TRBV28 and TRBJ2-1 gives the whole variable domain DVKVTQSSRYLVKRTGEKVFLECVQDMDHENMFWYRQDPGLGLRLIYFSYDVKMKEKGDIPEGYSVSREKKERFSLILESASTNQTSMYLCASSPRNSGIQSEQFFGPGTRLTVL.

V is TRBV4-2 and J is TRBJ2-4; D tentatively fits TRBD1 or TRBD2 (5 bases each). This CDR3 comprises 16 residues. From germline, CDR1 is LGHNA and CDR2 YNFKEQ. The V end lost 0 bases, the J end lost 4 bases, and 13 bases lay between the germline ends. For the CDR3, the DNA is TGTGCCAGCAGCCAAGATTTGGGACCCGCTAAAAACATTCAGTACTTC. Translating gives CASSQDLGPAKNIQYF.

The CDR3, as DNA: TGCAGCGTAGACAGGGGTGGTGGGACCGGGGAGCTGTTTTTT. Its translation is CSVDRGGGTGELFF. The chain joins TRBV29-1 to TRBJ2-2, with 8 bases aligning to TRBD1. The CDR3 totals 14 residues. Germline lookup yields CDR1 SQVTM and CDR2 ANQGSEA. Trimming cost V 6 bases and J 5 bases; bases outside gene matches: 8.

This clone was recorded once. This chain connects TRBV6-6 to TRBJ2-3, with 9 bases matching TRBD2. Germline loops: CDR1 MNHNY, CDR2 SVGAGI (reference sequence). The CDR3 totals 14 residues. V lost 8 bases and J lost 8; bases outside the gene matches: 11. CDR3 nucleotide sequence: TGTGCCAGCTATAGGGCTAGCGGGATGCGTACGCAGTATTTT. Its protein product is CASYRASGMRTQYF.

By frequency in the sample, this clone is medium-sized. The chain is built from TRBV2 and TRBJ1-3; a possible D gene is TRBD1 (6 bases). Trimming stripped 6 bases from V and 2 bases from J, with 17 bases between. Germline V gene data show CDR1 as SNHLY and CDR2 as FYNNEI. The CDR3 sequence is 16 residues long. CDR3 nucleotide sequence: TGTGCCAGCAGGGCAGGGGTTGAATCCGCTGGAAACACCATATATTTT. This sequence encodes CASRAGVESAGNTIYF.

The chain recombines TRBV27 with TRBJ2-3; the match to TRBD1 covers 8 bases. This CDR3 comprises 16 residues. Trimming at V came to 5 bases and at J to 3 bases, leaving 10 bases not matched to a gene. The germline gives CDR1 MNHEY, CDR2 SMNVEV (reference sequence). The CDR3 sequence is CASSKQGVISTDTQYF. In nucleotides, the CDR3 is TGTGCCAGCAGTAAACAGGGGGTTATCAGTACAGATACGCAGTATTTT.

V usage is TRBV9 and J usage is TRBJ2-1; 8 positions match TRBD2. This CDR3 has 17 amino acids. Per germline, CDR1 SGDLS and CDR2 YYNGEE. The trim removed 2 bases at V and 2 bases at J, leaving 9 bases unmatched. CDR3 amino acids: CASSVEGSGGPYNEQFF. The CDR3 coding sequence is TGTGCCAGCAGCGTTGAGGGCAGCGGGGGACCCTACAATGAGCAGTTCTTC.

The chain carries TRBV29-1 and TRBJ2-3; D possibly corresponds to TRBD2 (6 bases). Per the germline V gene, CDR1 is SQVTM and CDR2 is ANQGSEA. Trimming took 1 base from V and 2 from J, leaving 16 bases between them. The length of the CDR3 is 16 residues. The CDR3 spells CSVEVPAGPTTDTQYF. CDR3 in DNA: TGCAGCGTTGAAGTCCCAGCGGGCCCTACCACAGATACGCAGTATTTT.

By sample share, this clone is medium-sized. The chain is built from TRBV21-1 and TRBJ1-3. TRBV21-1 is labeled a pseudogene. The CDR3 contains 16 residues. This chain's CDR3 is CASMASEISSGNTIYF. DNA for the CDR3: TGTGCCAGCATGGCCAGTGAGATCAGCTCTGGAAACACCATATATTTT.

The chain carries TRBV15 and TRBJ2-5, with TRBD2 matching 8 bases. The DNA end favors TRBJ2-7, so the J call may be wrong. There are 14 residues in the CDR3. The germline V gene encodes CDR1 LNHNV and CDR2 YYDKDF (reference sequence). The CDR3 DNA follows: TGTGCCACCAGCAAGGTAGCGGGGAGCTACGAGCAGTACTTC. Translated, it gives CATSKVAGSYEQYF.

CDR3 sequence reads: CASSFRPGTSNGEQYF. CDR3 nucleotides: TGTGCCAGCAGCTTTAGACCCGGGACTAGTAACGGCGAGCAGTACTTC. The chain is built from TRBV7-9 and TRBJ2-7, with 8 bases lining up with TRBD2. This CDR3 contains 16 residues. V lost 3 bases, J lost 6 bases, and 13 bases stayed unmatched. Germline values: CDR1 SEHNR, CDR2 FQNEAQ (reference sequence).

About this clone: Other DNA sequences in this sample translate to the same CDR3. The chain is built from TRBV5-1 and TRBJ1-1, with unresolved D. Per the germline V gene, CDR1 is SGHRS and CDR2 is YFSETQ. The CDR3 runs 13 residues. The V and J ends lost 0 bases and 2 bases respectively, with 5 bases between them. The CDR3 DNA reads TGCGCCAGCAGCTTGGCCGGTAACACTGAAGCTTTCTTT. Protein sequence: CASSLAGNTEAFF.

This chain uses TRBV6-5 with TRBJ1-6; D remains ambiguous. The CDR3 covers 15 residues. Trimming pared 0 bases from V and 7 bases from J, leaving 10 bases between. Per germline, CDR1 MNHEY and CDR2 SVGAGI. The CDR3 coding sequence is TGTGCCAGCAGTTACTCCGCCTCGGGGAATTCACCCCTCCACTTT. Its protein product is CASSYSASGNSPLHF.

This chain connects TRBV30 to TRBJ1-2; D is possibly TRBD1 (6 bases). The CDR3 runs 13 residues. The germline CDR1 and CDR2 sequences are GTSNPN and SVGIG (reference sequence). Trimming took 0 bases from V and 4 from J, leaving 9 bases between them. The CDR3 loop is CAWSVEGGYGYTF. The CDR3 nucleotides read TGTGCCTGGAGTGTAGAAGGGGGCTATGGCTACACCTTC.

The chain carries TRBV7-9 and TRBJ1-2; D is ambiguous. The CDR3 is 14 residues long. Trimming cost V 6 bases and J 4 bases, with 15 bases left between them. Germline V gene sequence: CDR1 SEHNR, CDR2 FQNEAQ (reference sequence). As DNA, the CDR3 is TGTGCCAGCAGTACTCGGGGAGGGAGCTATGGCTACACCTTC. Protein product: CASSTRGGSYGYTF.

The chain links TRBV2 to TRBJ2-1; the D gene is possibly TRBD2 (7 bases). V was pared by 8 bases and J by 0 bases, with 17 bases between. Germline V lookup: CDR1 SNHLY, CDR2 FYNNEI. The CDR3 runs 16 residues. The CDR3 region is CASHAGAGFSYNEQFF. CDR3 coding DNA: TGTGCCAGCCACGCGGGGGCGGGATTCTCCTACAATGAGCAGTTCTTC.

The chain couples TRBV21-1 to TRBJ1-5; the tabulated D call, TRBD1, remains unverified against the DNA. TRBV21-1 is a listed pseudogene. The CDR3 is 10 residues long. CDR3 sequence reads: CASGYQPQHF. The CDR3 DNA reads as TGTGCAAGCGGCTATCAGCCCCAGCATTTT.